This TCR beta chain was sequenced in a study of blood T cell repertoires in COVID-19. Germline V gene sequence: CDR1 GTSNPN, CDR2 SVGIG (reference sequence). This CDR3 region has 14 residues. V lost 2 bases, J lost 4 bases, and 9 bases lay in between. Sequencing was performed with immunoSEQ multiplex PCR; in TCRdb, only in-frame clones are kept and a portion is missing. In the table there are approximately 250,000 clones, just under 85% of which are singletons. Across about two dozen US areas, participants ranged in age from about 18 to 100 years. For recovered donors of Cohort 3, there were two negative PCRs, clearance, or symptom resolution.

Sequenced sample: PBMCs or T cells enriched from blood (not recorded which). The receptor's source is a man aged 35 to 55 who had recovered from COVID-19. V gene TRBV30 combines with J gene TRBJ1-6, with D maybe TRBD1 (5 bases). CDR3 nucleotide sequence: TGTGCCTGGAGTCAGGGCCCTTATAATTCACCCCTCCACTTT. This codes for CAWSQGPYNSPLHF.